The 10 T cell receptor beta chains in this list originate from one sample, sequenced in a study of graft-versus-host responses after intestinal transplantation. What these receptors recognize is not known. Assay: immunoSEQ multiplex PCR; the TCRdb copy retains only in-frame clones and omits some. The data hold 96,000 or so clones, with around nine tenths observed a single time. Sample: unstimulated CD4+ T cells sorted from spleen or lymph node cells, taken before intestinal transplant. The receptors here all came from a human donor who received an intestinal transplant.

This clone turned up a few times. The chain combines TRBV2 with TRBJ1-1; D remains ambiguous. Germline V gives CDR1 SNHLY, CDR2 FYNNEI. Trimming removed 7 bases at V and 0 bases at J, with 9 bases between. This CDR3 contains 13 residues. The DNA of the CDR3 is TGTGCCAGCAAGGTCGGGATGAACACTGAAGCTTTCTTT. It codes for CASKVGMNTEAFF.

This chain links TRBV29-1 with TRBJ2-5; TRBD2 matches at 7 bases. The CDR3 totals 11 residues. Germline values: CDR1 SQVTM, CDR2 ANQGSEA. J was trimmed by 5 bases and V by 7 bases; bases with no gene match: 4. CDR3: CSARGYETQYF. The CDR3 coding sequence is TGCAGCGCGCGGGGGTATGAGACCCAGTACTTC.

V usage is TRBV5-1 and J usage is TRBJ2-7; 8 positions match TRBD1. From germline, CDR1 is SGHRS and CDR2 YFSETQ. The CDR3 spans 13 residues. V was pared by 4 bases and J by 5 bases, with 5 bases of the junction left unmatched. CDR3 DNA sequence: TGCGCCAGCAGCCAGGACAGGGCAAACGAGCAGTACTTC. It is translated as CASSQDRANEQYF.

V is TRBV5-1 and J is TRBJ2-3; 11 bases agree with TRBD2. The CDR3 covers 16 residues. V was clipped by 2 bases and J by 5 bases; unmatched bases: 7. Germline V lookup: CDR1 SGHRS, CDR2 YFSETQ. CDR3 sequence (DNA): TGCGCCAGCAGCTTAATAGCGGGGGGGCGAGGAGATACGCAGTATTTT. The encoded protein is CASSLIAGGRGDTQYF.

As to this clone: The sample contains more than one DNA sequence encoding this CDR3. The chain employs TRBV2 and TRBJ1-6; D is possibly TRBD1 (6 bases). Trimming left V 5 bases short and J 9 bases short, with 11 bases between. Germline V gene data show CDR1 as SNHLY and CDR2 as FYNNEI. The CDR3 has 13 residues. DNA of the CDR3: TGTGCCAGCAGTACCGAGGGGGTTTCACCCCTCCACTTT. Its translation: CASSTEGVSPLHF. The full variable domain, in which reference TRBV2 and TRBJ1-6 provide the parts outside the CDR3, is EPEVTQTPSHQVTQMGQEVILRCVPISNHLYFYWYRQILGQKVEFLVSFYNNEISEKSEIFDDQFSVERPDGSNFTLKIRSTKLEDSAMYFCASSTEGVSPLHFGNGTRLTVT.

The chain couples TRBV2 to TRBJ1-5; the D is unclear. The V gene lost 6 bases and the J gene lost 1 base, with 10 bases spanning the gap. Germline values: CDR1 SNHLY, CDR2 FYNNEI. The CDR3 runs 14 residues. DNA for the CDR3: TGTGCCAGCAGAAGTGCGGCCAGCAATCAGCCCCAGCATTTT. Translation: CASRSAASNQPQHF.

The chain carries TRBV28 and TRBJ2-7, with 8 bases identical to TRBD2. The V and J ends lost 7 bases and 5 bases, in that order; junction bases with no gene match: 13. There are 15 residues in the CDR3. The germline gives CDR1 MDHEN, CDR2 SYDVKM. This chain's CDR3 is CASTTSSGNYNEQYF. CDR3 DNA: TGTGCCAGCACGACGAGTAGCGGGAACTATAACGAGCAGTACTTC.

This clone showed up just a few times. This chain links TRBV6-5 with TRBJ2-5; 7 bases line up with TRBD2. The germline gives CDR1 MNHEY, CDR2 SVGAGI. After removal of 2 bases from V and 5 bases from J, the junction contained 5 bases not matched to a gene. This CDR3 spans 14 amino acids. DNA of the CDR3: TGTGCCAGCAGTTACCCGGGGGGTAGGGAGACCCAGTACTTC. This gives the protein CASSYPGGRETQYF.

The chain links TRBV19 to TRBJ2-2; 14 bases are shared with TRBD2. Trimming took 5 bases from V and 4 from J; bases not matched to a gene: 6. This CDR3 has 17 residues. Germline CDR1 and CDR2: LNHDA and SQIVND (reference sequence). CDR3 sequence reads: CASSLWTSGGITGELFF. The CDR3 region has the DNA TGTGCCAGTAGTCTCTGGACTAGCGGGGGGATCACCGGGGAGCTGTTTTTT.

This sequence joins TRBV6-1 and TRBJ1-5; D gene ambiguous. This CDR3 region has 13 residues. V was clipped by 4 bases and J by 6 bases, with 10 bases between them. Germline assignment: CDR1 MNHNS and CDR2 SASEGT. CDR3 in DNA: TGTGCCAGCAGTGGGGTGGGCACTCAGCCCCAGCATTTT. Protein: CASSGVGTQPQHF.